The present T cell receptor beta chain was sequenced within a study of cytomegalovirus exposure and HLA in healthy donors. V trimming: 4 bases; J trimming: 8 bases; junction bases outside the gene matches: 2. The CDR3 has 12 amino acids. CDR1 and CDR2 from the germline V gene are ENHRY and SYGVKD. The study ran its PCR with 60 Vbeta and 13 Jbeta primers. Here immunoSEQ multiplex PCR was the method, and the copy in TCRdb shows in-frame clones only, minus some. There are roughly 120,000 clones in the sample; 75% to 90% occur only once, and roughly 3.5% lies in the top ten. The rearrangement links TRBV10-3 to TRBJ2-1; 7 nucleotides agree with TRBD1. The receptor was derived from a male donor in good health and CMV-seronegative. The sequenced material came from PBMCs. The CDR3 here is CAISGQGYEQFF. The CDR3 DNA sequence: TGTGCCATCAGTGGACAGGGCTATGAGCAGTTCTTC.